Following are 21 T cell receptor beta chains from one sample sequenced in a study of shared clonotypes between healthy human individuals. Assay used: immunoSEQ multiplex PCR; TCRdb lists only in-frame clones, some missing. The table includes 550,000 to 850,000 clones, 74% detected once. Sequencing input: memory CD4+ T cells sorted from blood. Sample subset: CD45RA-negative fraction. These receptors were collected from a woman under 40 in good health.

CDR3 coding DNA: TGTGCCAGCAGTACAAACAGGTTAGGGAGCAATCAGCCCCAGCATTTT. Translated: CASSTNRLGSNQPQHF. The chain has TRBV27 and TRBJ1-5; maybe TRBD1 (5 bases). CDR3 length equals 16 residues. From germline, CDR1 is MNHEY and CDR2 SMNVEV (reference sequence). Trimming took off 5 bases at V and 1 base at J, with 15 bases between the two ends.

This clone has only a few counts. The CDR3 spells CASKVGRYFQETQYF. CDR3 nucleotides: TGTGCCAGCAAGGTCGGGAGGTACTTCCAAGAGACCCAGTACTTC. The chain joins TRBV6-5 to TRBJ2-5, with 7 bases that match TRBD2. Trimming removed 7 bases from V and 1 base from J; junction bases left unmatched: 9. Germline loops: CDR1 MNHEY, CDR2 SVGAGI. The CDR3 covers 15 residues.

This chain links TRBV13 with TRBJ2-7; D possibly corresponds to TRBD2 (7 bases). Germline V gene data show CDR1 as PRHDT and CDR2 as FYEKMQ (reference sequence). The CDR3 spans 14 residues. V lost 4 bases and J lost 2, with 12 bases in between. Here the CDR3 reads CASSSTGGPYEQYF. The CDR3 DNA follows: TGTGCCAGCAGCTCCACCGGGGGGCCCTACGAGCAGTACTTC.

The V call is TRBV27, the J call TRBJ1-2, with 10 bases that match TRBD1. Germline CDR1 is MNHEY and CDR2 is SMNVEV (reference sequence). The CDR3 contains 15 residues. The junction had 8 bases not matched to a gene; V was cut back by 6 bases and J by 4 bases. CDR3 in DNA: TGTGCCAGCAGGCCGGGACAGGGGTTTTCCTATGGCTACACCTTC. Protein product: CASRPGQGFSYGYTF.

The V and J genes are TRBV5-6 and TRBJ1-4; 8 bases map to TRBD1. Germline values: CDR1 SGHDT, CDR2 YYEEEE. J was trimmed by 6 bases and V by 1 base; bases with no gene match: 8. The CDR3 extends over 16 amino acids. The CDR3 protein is CASSLWLLGQDEKLFF. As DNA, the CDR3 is TGTGCCAGCAGCTTGTGGCTACTGGGACAGGATGAAAAACTGTTTTTT.

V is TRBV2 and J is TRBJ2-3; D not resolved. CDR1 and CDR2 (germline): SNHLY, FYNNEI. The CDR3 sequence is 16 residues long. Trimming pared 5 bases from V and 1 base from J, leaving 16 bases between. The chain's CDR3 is CASSRPLADGTDTQYF. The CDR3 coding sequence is TGTGCCAGCAGTCGACCCCTGGCGGACGGCACAGATACGCAGTATTTT.

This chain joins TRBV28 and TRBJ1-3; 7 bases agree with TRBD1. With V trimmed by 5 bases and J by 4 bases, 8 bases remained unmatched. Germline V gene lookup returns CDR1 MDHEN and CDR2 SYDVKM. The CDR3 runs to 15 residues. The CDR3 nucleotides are TGTGCCAGCAGTCTCTCCGGGACAGCCGGAAACACCATATATTTT. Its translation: CASSLSGTAGNTIYF.

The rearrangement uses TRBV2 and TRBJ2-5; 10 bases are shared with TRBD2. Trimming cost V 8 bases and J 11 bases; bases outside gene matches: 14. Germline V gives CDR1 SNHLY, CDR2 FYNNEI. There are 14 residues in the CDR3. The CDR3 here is CASGGLAGVNEQYF. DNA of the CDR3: TGTGCCAGCGGGGGGCTAGCGGGAGTGAATGAGCAGTACTTC.

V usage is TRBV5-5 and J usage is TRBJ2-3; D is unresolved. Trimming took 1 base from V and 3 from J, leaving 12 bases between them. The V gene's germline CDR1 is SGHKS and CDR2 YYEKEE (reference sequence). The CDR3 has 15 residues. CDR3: CASSLNPAPTDTQYF. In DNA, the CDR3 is TGTGCCAGCAGCTTGAATCCAGCGCCTACAGATACGCAGTATTTT.

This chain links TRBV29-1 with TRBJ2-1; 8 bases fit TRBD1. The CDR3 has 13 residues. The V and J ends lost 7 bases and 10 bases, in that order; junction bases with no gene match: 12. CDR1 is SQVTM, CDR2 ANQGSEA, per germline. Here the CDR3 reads CSAGTGLPGEQFF. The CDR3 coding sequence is TGCAGCGCCGGGACAGGTTTACCGGGGGAGCAGTTCTTC.

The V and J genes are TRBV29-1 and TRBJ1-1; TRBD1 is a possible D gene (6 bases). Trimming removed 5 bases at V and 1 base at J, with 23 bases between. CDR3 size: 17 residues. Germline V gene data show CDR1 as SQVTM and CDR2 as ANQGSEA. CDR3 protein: CSVRKEGWGAPNTEAFF. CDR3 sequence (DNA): TGCAGCGTTCGAAAGGAGGGTTGGGGGGCCCCGAACACTGAAGCTTTCTTT.

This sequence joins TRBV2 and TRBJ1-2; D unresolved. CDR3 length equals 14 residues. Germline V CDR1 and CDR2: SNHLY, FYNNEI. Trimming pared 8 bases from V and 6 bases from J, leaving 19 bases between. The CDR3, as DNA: TGTGCCAGCTTCCACAGTGTCTTAGGGCATGGCTACACCTTC. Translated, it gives CASFHSVLGHGYTF.

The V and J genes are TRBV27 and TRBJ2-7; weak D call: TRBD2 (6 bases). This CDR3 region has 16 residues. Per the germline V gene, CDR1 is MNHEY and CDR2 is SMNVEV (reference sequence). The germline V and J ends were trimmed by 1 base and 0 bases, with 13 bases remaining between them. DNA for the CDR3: TGTGCCAGCAGTTTATATCCTAGCGAAAGCTCCTACGAGCAGTACTTC. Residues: CASSLYPSESSYEQYF.

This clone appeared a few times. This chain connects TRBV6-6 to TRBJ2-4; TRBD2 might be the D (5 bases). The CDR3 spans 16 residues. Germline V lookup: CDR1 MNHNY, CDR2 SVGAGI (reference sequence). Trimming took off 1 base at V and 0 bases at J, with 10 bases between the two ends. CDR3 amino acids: CASSYWGEGAKNIQYF. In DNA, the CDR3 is TGTGCCAGCAGTTACTGGGGAGAAGGAGCCAAAAACATTCAGTACTTC.

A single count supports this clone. CDR3 region: CASSPRREGHEQFF. In DNA, the CDR3 is TGTGCCAGCTCACCTCGGCGGGAGGGCCATGAGCAGTTCTTC. The chain carries TRBV18 and TRBJ2-1; 9 positions match TRBD2. CDR3 length: 14 residues. Germline CDR1 KGHSH, CDR2 LQKENI. J was trimmed by 8 bases and V by 3 bases; bases with no gene match: 5.

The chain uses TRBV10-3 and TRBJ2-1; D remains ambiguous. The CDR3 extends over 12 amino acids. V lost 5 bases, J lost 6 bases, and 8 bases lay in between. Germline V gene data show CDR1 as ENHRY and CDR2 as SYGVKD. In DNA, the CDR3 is TGTGCCATCAGTCCTCGAGCCAATGAGCAGTTCTTC. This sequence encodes CAISPRANEQFF.

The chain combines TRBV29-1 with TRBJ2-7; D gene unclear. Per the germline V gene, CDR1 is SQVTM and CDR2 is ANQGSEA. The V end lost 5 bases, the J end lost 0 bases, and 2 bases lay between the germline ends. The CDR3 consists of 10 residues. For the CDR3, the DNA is TGCAGCGTTAGCTCCTACGAGCAGTACTTC. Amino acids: CSVSSYEQYF.

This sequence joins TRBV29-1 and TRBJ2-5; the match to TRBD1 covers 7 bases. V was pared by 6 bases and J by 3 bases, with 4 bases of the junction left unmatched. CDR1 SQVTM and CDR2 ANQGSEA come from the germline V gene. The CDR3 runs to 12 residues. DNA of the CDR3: TGCAGCGTAGCTGGACAGGAAGAGACCCAGTACTTC. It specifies CSVAGQEETQYF.

In nucleotides, the CDR3 is TGTGCCACCAGCACCGGACTAGCGGGGACCACAGATACGCAGTATTTT. Translating gives CATSTGLAGTTDTQYF. The rearrangement uses TRBV15 and TRBJ2-3; TRBD2 aligns across 12 bases. The CDR3 has 16 amino acids. The J segment lost 2 bases and the V segment lost 4 bases, leaving 4 bases of the junction unmatched. Germline loops: CDR1 LNHNV, CDR2 YYDKDF (reference sequence).

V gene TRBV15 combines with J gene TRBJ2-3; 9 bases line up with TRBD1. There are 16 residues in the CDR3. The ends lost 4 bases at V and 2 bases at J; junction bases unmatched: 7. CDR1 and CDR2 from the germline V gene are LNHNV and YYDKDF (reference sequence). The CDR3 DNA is TGTGCCACCAGCAACCCCGGGACAGGGATCACAGATACGCAGTATTTT. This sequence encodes CATSNPGTGITDTQYF. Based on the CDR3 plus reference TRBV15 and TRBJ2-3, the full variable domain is DAMVIQNPRYQVTQFGKPVTLSCSQTLNHNVMYWYQQKSSQAPKLLFHYYDKDFNNEADTPDNFQSRRPNTSFCFLDIRSPGLGDTAMYLCATSNPGTGITDTQYFGPGTRLTVL.

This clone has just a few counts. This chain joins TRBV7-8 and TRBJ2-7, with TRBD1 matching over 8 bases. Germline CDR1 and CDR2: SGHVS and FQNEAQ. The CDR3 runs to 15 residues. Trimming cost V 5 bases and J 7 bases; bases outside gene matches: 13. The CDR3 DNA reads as TGTGCCAGCAGCCCGCAGGGGGCCGAAGTGGGAGAGCAGTACTTC. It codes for CASSPQGAEVGEQYF.